What follows is one T cell receptor beta chain and its context. What it binds is not known. Primers: 60 Vbeta forward and 13 Jbeta reverse. Method: immunoSEQ multiplex PCR; TCRdb's copy keeps in-frame clones and lacks some. The sample contains fewer than 95,000 clones, over 55% of which appear only once. The data derive from a study of cytomegalovirus exposure and HLA in healthy donors. As for the study in general: Unique TCR beta sequences numbering about 100 million came from approximately 180 million T cells in an earlier analysis. Study observations and caveats: TCR association rates varied by HLA locus in a later analysis, with DRB1 highest and HLA-C lowest. Researchers reported that a few CMV-associated chains were confirmed in vitro as CMV antigen-specific. Later work showed greater clonal expansion in HLA-associated TCR beta chains than in equally common others.

CDR1 and CDR2 from the germline V gene are GTSNPN and SVGIG (reference sequence). The V and J ends lost 2 bases and 5 bases, in that order; junction bases with no gene match: 11. This CDR3 has 16 residues. The source is a woman aged 50 to 60 in good health and CMV-seropositive. Sequenced input: PBMCs. This sequence joins TRBV30 and TRBJ2-3; TRBD2 aligns across 9 bases. CDR3: CAWSPLAGAAGDTQYF. The CDR3 DNA reads as TGTGCCTGGAGTCCTTTAGCGGGGGCCGCGGGAGATACGCAGTATTTT.